This passage covers 25 T cell receptor beta chains from one sample sequenced in a study of blood T cell repertoires in COVID-19. Some clones are missing from TCRdb's copy, which holds only in-frame ones; the method was immunoSEQ multiplex PCR. The profile shows more than 75,000 clones, 70% to 90% of them singletons. The specimen sequenced was peripheral blood. All receptors come from an elderly woman with acute or convalescent COVID-19.

The chain combines TRBV6-2 or TRBV6-3 with TRBJ1-5; 9 bases are shared with TRBD1. V gave up 6 bases and J gave up 4 bases; unmatched junction bases: 4. This CDR3 has 14 amino acids. Germline CDR1 and CDR2: MNHEY and SVGEGT. CDR3 sequence (DNA): TGTGCCAGCAGCTTGACAGGGGGAAATCAGCCCCAGCATTTT. It codes for CASSLTGGNQPQHF.

The chain links TRBV15 to TRBJ2-1; a possible D gene is TRBD1 (5 bases). Trimming left V 0 bases short and J 7 bases short, with 10 bases between. From germline, CDR1 is LNHNV and CDR2 YYDKDF (reference sequence). The CDR3 runs to 14 residues. CDR3 sequence reads: CATSRDSRENEQFF. The CDR3 nucleotides are TGTGCCACCAGCAGAGATAGCAGGGAAAATGAGCAGTTCTTC.

The V and J genes are TRBV5-1 and TRBJ1-2; TRBD1 matches 7 bases. The CDR3 is 18 residues long. Germline CDR1 reads SGHRS; CDR2 reads YFSETQ. The J segment lost 4 bases and the V segment lost 0 bases, leaving 15 bases of the junction unmatched. The CDR3: CASSLDETGKSGGYGYTF. CDR3 nucleotide sequence: TGCGCCAGCAGCTTGGATGAGACAGGGAAGAGTGGGGGCTATGGCTACACCTTC.

The chain joins TRBV6-5 to TRBJ1-1; D may be TRBD1 (5 bases). The V end lost 0 bases, the J end lost 1 base, and 9 bases lay between the germline ends. CDR3 length equals 15 residues. In germline, CDR1 is MNHEY, CDR2 SVGAGI. Here the CDR3 reads CASSYSTVRNTEAFF. As DNA, the CDR3 is TGTGCCAGCAGTTACTCGACAGTTCGGAACACTGAAGCTTTCTTT.

The CDR3 spells CASSLGQLNSPLHF. As DNA, the CDR3 is TGTGCCAGCAGCTTGGGGCAGCTTAATTCACCCCTCCACTTT. The chain uses TRBV7-3 and TRBJ1-6, with D possibly being TRBD1 (5 bases). The V gene lost 3 bases and the J gene lost 6 bases, with 9 bases spanning the gap. Germline loops: CDR1 SGHTA, CDR2 FQGTGA. The CDR3 loop spans 14 amino acids.

The V gene is TRBV5-6, the J gene TRBJ2-7, with D perhaps TRBD1 (6 bases). The CDR3 length is 13 residues. Germline V lookup: CDR1 SGHDT, CDR2 YYEEEE. V lost 5 bases to trimming and J lost 6 bases, with 15 bases between them. For the CDR3, the DNA is TGTGCCAGCAGTCCTAACCTCAGGGGCGAGCAGTACTTC. Translating gives CASSPNLRGEQYF.

The rearrangement joins TRBV19 to TRBJ1-1, with 10 bases aligning to TRBD1. The CDR3 loop spans 13 amino acids. The V and J ends lost 10 bases and 4 bases, in that order; junction bases with no gene match: 6. CDR1 and CDR2 (germline): LNHDA, SQIVND (reference sequence). The CDR3 loop reads CATWDRGGTEAFF. The CDR3 DNA reads as TGTGCCACCTGGGACAGGGGAGGCACTGAAGCTTTCTTT.

This clone came up once. The chain has TRBV3-1 (or the pseudogene TRBV3-2) and TRBJ1-1, with 8 bases that match TRBD1. V gave up 4 bases and J gave up 4 bases; unmatched junction bases: 8. Germline V gene sequence: CDR1 LGHDT, CDR2 YNNKEL (reference sequence). The CDR3 spans 15 residues. CDR3 amino acids: CASSPRRQGATEAFF. CDR3 bases: TGTGCCAGCAGCCCCCGGCGGCAGGGGGCCACTGAAGCTTTCTTT.

The chain combines TRBV10-3 with TRBJ1-5, with TRBD1 as a possible D gene (5 bases). There are 15 residues in the CDR3. The V and J ends lost 10 bases and 2 bases respectively, with 18 bases between them. Germline loops: CDR1 ENHRY, CDR2 SYGVKD. CDR3 nucleotides: TGTGCCACCGCCCGGAGGGGAGAGGGCAATCAGCCCCAGCATTTT. Encoded protein: CATARRGEGNQPQHF.

The V gene is TRBV2, the J gene TRBJ2-3; D is ambiguous. The CDR3 loop spans 14 amino acids. The germline V gene encodes CDR1 SNHLY and CDR2 FYNNEI. Trimming took 4 bases from V and 2 from J, leaving 10 bases between them. CDR3 protein: CASSVKISTDTQYF. The CDR3 DNA is TGTGCCAGCAGTGTAAAAATATCCACAGATACGCAGTATTTT. Complete variable domain (other parts from reference TRBV2 and TRBJ2-3): EPEVTQTPSHQVTQMGQEVILRCVPISNHLYFYWYRQILGQKVEFLVSFYNNEISEKSEIFDDQFSVERPDGSNFTLKIRSTKLEDSAMYFCASSVKISTDTQYFGPGTRLTVL.

V is TRBV7-2 and J is TRBJ2-5; 11 bases agree with TRBD2. Looked up from germline, CDR1 is SGHTA and CDR2 is FQGNSA. The CDR3 has 14 residues. V lost 8 bases to trimming and J lost 5 bases; unmatched junction nucleotides: 7. Here the CDR3 DNA reads TGTGCCAGCGGCCCTAGCGGGAGGTGGGAGACCCAGTACTTC. This codes for CASGPSGRWETQYF.

This sequence joins TRBV5-1 and TRBJ2-1, with 10 nucleotides matching TRBD2. Germline-derived CDR1 and CDR2 are SGHRS and YFSETQ. The length of the CDR3 is 16 residues. V lost 4 bases and J lost 7; bases outside the gene matches: 11. The DNA for the CDR3 is TGCGCCAGCAGCGGGAGACAACTAGCGGGGATTAATGAGCAGTTCTTC. It translates to CASSGRQLAGINEQFF.

The chain has TRBV3-1 (or the pseudogene TRBV3-2) and TRBJ1-1; the D gene is possibly TRBD1 (5 bases). V lost 3 bases to trimming and J lost 6 bases, with 14 bases between them. Germline V gives CDR1 LGHDT, CDR2 YNNKEL (reference sequence). The CDR3 loop spans 14 amino acids. This chain's CDR3 is CASSHWAGMAEAFF. CDR3 coding DNA: TGTGCCAGCAGCCACTGGGCAGGGATGGCTGAAGCTTTCTTT.

The chain joins TRBV19 to TRBJ2-3, with D possibly TRBD1 on 5 matching bases. The V and J ends lost 1 base and 2 bases respectively, with 7 bases between them. The germline V gene encodes CDR1 LNHDA and CDR2 SQIVND (reference sequence). The CDR3 is 14 residues long. The CDR3 region has the DNA TGTGCCAGTAGTATAGGACAGACCACAGATACGCAGTATTTT. This encodes CASSIGQTTDTQYF.

The chain employs TRBV25-1 and TRBJ2-3; D not resolved. The ends were cut back, 6 bases at V and 6 bases at J, with 7 bases in the middle. CDR3 size: 11 residues. From germline, CDR1 is MGHDK and CDR2 SYGVNS. The CDR3 region has the DNA TGTGCCAGCAGGAGTCACGATACGCAGTATTTT. This codes for CASRSHDTQYF.

This clone was seen only once. The rearrangement joins TRBV6-5 to TRBJ2-7; no firm D call. V lost 0 bases, J lost 6 bases, and 12 bases lay in between. Germline assignment: CDR1 MNHEY and CDR2 SVGAGI. The CDR3 is made up of 14 amino acids. The CDR3 nucleotides are TGTGCCAGCAGTTACTCGGCCCATTCAGGCGAGCAGTACTTC. This translates into CASSYSAHSGEQYF.

The V and J genes are TRBV10-3 and TRBJ2-3, with 8 bases fitting TRBD2. From germline, CDR1 is ENHRY and CDR2 SYGVKD. The CDR3 length is 15 residues. The junction had 15 bases not matched to a gene; V was cut back by 6 bases and J by 10 bases. This chain's CDR3 is CAIRPGLEKPSPQYF. DNA for the CDR3: TGTGCCATCAGACCGGGACTAGAAAAACCCTCTCCGCAGTATTTT.

V usage is TRBV9 and J usage is TRBJ2-3; tentative D call: TRBD2 (6 bases). Germline V gene data show CDR1 as SGDLS and CDR2 as YYNGEE. The CDR3 loop spans 20 amino acids. V lost 1 base, J lost 0 bases, and 24 bases lay in between. The CDR3 nucleotides read TGTGCCAGCAGCGTATTCCCCACATTCAGGGTAGCGGCTAGCACAGATACGCAGTATTTT. Its protein product is CASSVFPTFRVAASTDTQYF.

This chain uses TRBV6-5 with TRBJ2-5, with TRBD2 matching 7 bases. CDR3 size: 14 residues. The trim removed 10 bases at V and 0 bases at J, leaving 8 bases unmatched. Germline CDR1 reads MNHEY; CDR2 reads SVGAGI. The DNA of the CDR3 is TGTGCCATCAAGAGCGGGGTCGACCAAGAGACCCAGTACTTC. It is translated as CAIKSGVDQETQYF.

V is TRBV10-2 and J is TRBJ2-5; a possible D gene is TRBD2 (6 bases). Looked up from germline, CDR1 is WSHSY and CDR2 is SAAADI. The CDR3 runs to 15 residues. Trimming cost V 4 bases and J 5 bases, with 17 bases left between them. Here the CDR3 reads CASSVAKGSGETQYF. CDR3 DNA: TGCGCCAGCAGTGTAGCGAAGGGGAGCGGGGAGACCCAGTACTTC.

The CDR3: CASSLQPIAKNIQYF. CDR3 coding DNA: TGCGCCAGCAGCTTACAGCCTATAGCCAAAAACATTCAGTACTTC. The rearrangement uses TRBV5-1 and TRBJ2-4; D gene unclear. CDR3 length: 15 amino acids. Germline assignment: CDR1 SGHRS and CDR2 YFSETQ. V was pared by 2 bases and J by 0 bases, with 9 bases between.

The V and J genes are TRBV7-3 and TRBJ2-6; the D gene is possibly TRBD1 (6 bases). Germline values: CDR1 SGHTA, CDR2 FQGTGA. The CDR3 is 16 residues long. Trimming left V 1 base short and J 4 bases short, with 11 bases between. The DNA for the CDR3 is TGTGCCAGCAGCTTAATCGGGACACGGGGGGCCAACGTCCTGACTTTC. Amino acids: CASSLIGTRGANVLTF.

The rearrangement joins TRBV19 to TRBJ2-3; 9 positions match TRBD1. CDR1 is LNHDA and CDR2 is SQIVND in the germline V gene (reference sequence). V was clipped by 6 bases and J by 4 bases; unmatched bases: 11. The CDR3 is made up of 16 amino acids. CDR3 nucleotides: TGTGCCAGTAGGGAAAGGGACAGGGAATGGGCAGATACGCAGTATTTT. It encodes CASRERDREWADTQYF.

This clone was picked up one time. The rearrangement uses TRBV4-1 and TRBJ2-7; D is perhaps TRBD2 (5 bases). Germline CDR1 is MGHRA and CDR2 is YSYEKL. CDR3 size: 13 residues. V was pared by 4 bases and J by 6 bases, with 13 bases between. The chain's CDR3 is CASSPGLTLEQYF. The CDR3 DNA follows: TGCGCCAGCAGCCCTGGACTGACACTCGAGCAGTACTTC.

This clone was detected a few times. The V and J genes are TRBV11-2 and TRBJ2-5; D not resolved. V lost 2 bases and J 0 bases, leaving 13 bases between the germline ends. Germline loops: CDR1 SGHAT, CDR2 FQNNGV. This CDR3 comprises 16 residues. The CDR3 reads CASSLPGRYYQETQYF. In DNA, the CDR3 is TGTGCCAGCAGCTTACCTGGCAGGTATTACCAAGAGACCCAGTACTTC. The full variable domain, rest sourced from reference TRBV11-2 and TRBJ2-5, is EAGVAQSPRYKIIEKRQSVAFWCNPISGHATLYWYQQILGQGPKLLIQFQNNGVVDDSQLPKDRFSAERLKGVDSTLKIQPAKLEDSAVYLCASSLPGRYYQETQYFGPGTRLLVL.